These 27 T cell receptor beta chains were sequenced from one sample in a study of T cell repertoires in cytomegalovirus infection. TCRdb passed the reads through MiXCR, listing each CDR3 protein once. The table lists 450,000 to 650,000 distinct CDR3 sequences, around two fifths of them singletons. For these TCRs, the target antigens are not known. The specimen was cultured PBMCs, collected from culture after CMV antigen stimulation. These receptors all come from a human donor in good health (CMV status not recorded). Some clones in this sample may be carry-over from other donors' samples.

The rearrangement uses TRBV4-1 and TRBJ2-5, with TRBD2 matching over 7 bases. Germline values: CDR1 MGHRA, CDR2 YSYEKL. The CDR3 sequence is 17 residues long. V lost 1 base to trimming and J lost 4 bases; unmatched junction nucleotides: 12. The CDR3 sequence: CASSQVGEVRGGETQYF. CDR3 coding DNA: TGCGCCAGCAGCCAAGTGGGGGAGGTGCGCGGGGGAGAGACCCAGTACTTC.

CDR3 nucleotides: TGTGCCAGCAGCTCGAGGACTAGCGGCACCGGGGAGCTGTTTTTT. Translation: CASSSRTSGTGELFF. The J gene is TRBJ2-2, the V gene TRBV5-4, with 10 bases lining up with TRBD2. CDR1 SGHNT and CDR2 YYREEE come from the germline V gene (reference sequence). V lost 3 bases and J lost 4; bases outside the gene matches: 3. The CDR3 is 15 amino acids.

V usage is TRBV7-8 and J usage is TRBJ1-5; 7 bases are a match to TRBD1. The CDR3 runs 15 residues. CDR1 and CDR2 (germline): SGHVS, FQNEAQ. Unmatched junction bases numbered 6, after V lost 4 bases and J lost 3 bases. The CDR3 DNA sequence: TGTGCCAGCAGCTCACGACAGGGCCCCAATCAGCCCCAGCATTTT. It yields the protein CASSSRQGPNQPQHF.

Points on this clonotype: The germline gene is not matched at one end of the junction; a read error may be the cause. This chain joins TRBV10-3 and TRBJ2-6, with TRBD1 identical over 10 bases. This CDR3 contains 15 residues. Germline V lookup: CDR1 ENHRY, CDR2 SYGVKD. CDR3 sequence reads: CAISVSGTGDNVLTF. The CDR3 DNA reads TGTGCCATCAGTGTATCCGGGACAGGGGACAACGTCCTGACTTTC.

This clonotype was found a few times. This chain connects TRBV7-2 to TRBJ2-7; TRBD2 matches at 10 bases. With 1 base clipped from V and 2 bases from J, the junction kept 11 bases outside the gene matches. The V gene's germline CDR1 is SGHTA and CDR2 FQGNSA. The CDR3 totals 18 residues. For the CDR3, the DNA is TGTGCCAGCAGCTTAGGGGGAGCGGGAGGGCTCTCTACCTACGAGCAGTACTTC. This translates into CASSLGGAGGLSTYEQYF.

This chain links TRBV11-2 with TRBJ1-1; D not certain. This CDR3 spans 13 amino acids. V gave up 5 bases and J gave up 11 bases, with 18 bases separating them. Germline V gene data show CDR1 as SGHAT and CDR2 as FQNNGV. This chain's CDR3 is CASSPQDTVGAFF. CDR3 bases: TGTGCCAGCAGCCCCCAAGATACCGTGGGGGCTTTCTTT.

The V and J genes are TRBV7-6 and TRBJ2-5; 10 nucleotides align to TRBD2. The CDR3 contains 17 residues. Germline lookup yields CDR1 SGHVS and CDR2 FNYEAQ. V shed 5 bases and J 2 bases; nucleotides not matched to a gene: 11. The CDR3 region has the DNA TGTGCCAGCAGCCGTGGGATAGCGGGGGGCCCACAAGAGACCCAGTACTTC. Translating gives CASSRGIAGGPQETQYF.

This clonotype came up a few times. The chain employs TRBV28 and TRBJ1-1; D is perhaps TRBD1 (6 bases). V was shortened by 5 bases and J by 10 bases, with 14 bases between the two germline ends. Germline-derived CDR1 and CDR2 are MDHEN and SYDVKM. The CDR3 runs to 12 residues. This chain's CDR3 is CASSLIQGRAFF. The CDR3 region has the DNA TGTGCCAGCAGTCTGATACAGGGTCGAGCTTTCTTT.

The chain uses TRBV6-1 and TRBJ1-1; maybe TRBD1 (6 bases). From germline, CDR1 is MNHNS and CDR2 SASEGT. The V end was cut by 7 bases, the J end by 3 bases, with 15 bases between. The CDR3 length is 14 residues. The CDR3 DNA follows: TGTGCCAGCATGGAAGGGGGATTGGACACTGAAGCTTTCTTT. Translating it yields CASMEGGLDTEAFF.

V is TRBV6-1 and J is TRBJ2-3; 10 nucleotides line up with TRBD2. This CDR3 spans 15 amino acids. Germline loops: CDR1 MNHNS, CDR2 SASEGT. V shed 8 bases, J shed 6 bases, and the junction held 11 bases outside the gene matches. The CDR3 reads CASPGTSDGWDTQYF. DNA for the CDR3: TGTGCCAGCCCGGGGACTAGCGATGGGTGGGATACGCAGTATTTT.

The chain carries TRBV20-1 and TRBJ1-6; the D gene is possibly TRBD1 (5 bases). The CDR3 totals 15 residues. Looked up from germline, CDR1 is DFQATT and CDR2 is SNEGSKA (reference sequence). V lost 6 bases to trimming and J lost 5 bases, with 17 bases between them. DNA for the CDR3: TGCAGTGCCCACAACAGGCAAAGAGATAATTCACCCCTCCACTTT. Encoded protein: CSAHNRQRDNSPLHF.

The rearrangement joins TRBV7-2 to TRBJ2-5; D tentatively fits TRBD1 or TRBD2 (5 bases each). Germline V CDR1 and CDR2: SGHTA, FQGNSA. Trimming stripped 4 bases from V and 0 bases from J, with 15 bases between. This CDR3 region has 16 residues. The CDR3 region has the DNA TGTGCCAGCAGCTGGGTCTCGGGACGGTACCAAGAGACCCAGTACTTC. This sequence encodes CASSWVSGRYQETQYF.

The V call is TRBV14, the J call TRBJ1-1; D not certain. Germline V gives CDR1 SGHDN, CDR2 FVKESK. The CDR3 loop spans 13 amino acids. Trimming shortened V by 0 bases and J by 7 bases, and 9 bases separated the two germline ends. CDR3 in DNA: TGTGCCAGCAGCCAAGAAATGGGTCTTGAAGCTTTCTTT. This gives the protein CASSQEMGLEAFF.

This clonotype was counted between two and nine times. This rearrangement joins TRBV12-3 or TRBV12-4 to TRBJ2-5; 7 bases agree with TRBD1. CDR3 length: 14 residues. The J segment lost 5 bases and the V segment lost 6 bases, leaving 9 bases of the junction unmatched. CDR3 region: CASSLTGTGETQYF. The CDR3 DNA follows: TGTGCCAGCAGCTTGACAGGGACCGGGGAGACCCAGTACTTC.

This clonotype was counted many times. This chain uses TRBV7-9 with TRBJ1-1, with 9 bases fitting TRBD1. This CDR3 has 13 residues. Trimming took 4 bases from V and 6 from J; bases not matched to a gene: 3. Germline V gene sequence: CDR1 SEHNR, CDR2 FQNEAQ (reference sequence). The CDR3 region has the DNA TGTGCCAGCAGCTCCCGACAGGGGGCTGAAGCTTTCTTT. This encodes CASSSRQGAEAFF.

The genes are TRBV29-1 and TRBJ2-3, with D tentatively TRBD2 (6 bases). V was shortened by 3 bases and J by 1 base, with 11 bases between the two germline ends. CDR1 and CDR2 from the germline V gene are SQVTM and ANQGSEA. The CDR3 covers 14 residues. DNA for the CDR3: TGCAGCGTTGAGTCAGGAGGGGGCACAGATACGCAGTATTTT. Amino acids: CSVESGGGTDTQYF.

The V gene is TRBV5-5, the J gene TRBJ2-1; 8 nucleotides agree with TRBD2. With 4 bases clipped from V and 7 bases from J, the junction kept 10 bases outside the gene matches. Per the germline V gene, CDR1 is SGHKS and CDR2 is YYEKEE (reference sequence). The CDR3 covers 15 residues. The CDR3 sequence: CASSESGTSHNEQFF. The CDR3 DNA reads TGTGCCAGCAGCGAATCCGGGACTAGTCATAATGAGCAGTTCTTC.

In this sample, this clonotype turned up a few times. This chain links TRBV6-1 with TRBJ2-7; 8 nucleotides match TRBD1. This CDR3 region has 13 residues. Germline V gives CDR1 MNHNS, CDR2 SASEGT. Trimming removed 8 bases from V and 3 bases from J; junction bases left unmatched: 6. The DNA of the CDR3 is TGTGCCAGCCACCGAGGACAGGGCTACGAGCAGTACTTC. Translated: CASHRGQGYEQYF.

This clonotype has only a few counts. V usage is TRBV28 and J usage is TRBJ2-5; TRBD1 matches 8 bases. The CDR3 is 14 residues long. The germline gives CDR1 MDHEN, CDR2 SYDVKM. V lost 10 bases to trimming and J lost 0 bases; unmatched junction nucleotides: 7. The CDR3: CATAEGQDQETQYF. The CDR3 DNA reads TGTGCCACCGCTGAGGGACAGGACCAAGAGACCCAGTACTTC.

This chain connects TRBV7-2 to TRBJ2-5, with 8 bases fitting TRBD1. Germline V gene data show CDR1 as SGHTA and CDR2 as FQGNSA. J lost 0 bases, V lost 5 bases, and 2 bases had no gene match. The CDR3 runs 14 residues. The CDR3 region is CASSRGQDQETQYF. The CDR3 nucleotides read TGTGCCAGCAGCCGGGGACAGGACCAAGAGACCCAGTACTTC. Drawing the rest from reference TRBV7-2 and TRBJ2-5, the complete variable domain is GAGVSQSPSNKVTEKGKDVELRCDPISGHTALYWYRQSLGQGLEFLIYFQGNSAPDKSGLPSDRFSAERTGGSVSTLTIQRTQQEDSAVYLCASSRGQDQETQYFGPGTRLLVL.

This clonotype appeared a single time. The chain uses TRBV7-8 and TRBJ1-4; D not resolved. This CDR3 is 16 amino acids long. CDR1 and CDR2 (germline): SGHVS, FQNEAQ. V lost 5 bases to trimming and J lost 4 bases, with 17 bases between them. The CDR3 region has the DNA TGTGCCAGCAGCCGAGGGTTCGCCACCCGTAATGAAAAACTGTTTTTT. As protein: CASSRGFATRNEKLFF.

The rearrangement joins TRBV19 to TRBJ2-4, with 11 bases aligning to TRBD2. Germline V lookup: CDR1 LNHDA, CDR2 SQIVND (reference sequence). The CDR3 consists of 17 residues. The V and J ends lost 4 bases and 1 base, in that order; junction bases with no gene match: 6. For the CDR3, the DNA is TGTGCCAGTAGTACCAAGACTAGCGGGATGGCCAAAAACATTCAGTACTTC. It translates to CASSTKTSGMAKNIQYF.

This sequence joins TRBV10-3 and TRBJ2-2; D unresolved. Germline V CDR1 and CDR2: ENHRY, SYGVKD. V lost 2 bases and J lost 4, with 8 bases in between. The CDR3 loop spans 14 amino acids. The CDR3 loop reads CAISEGSGTGELFF. For the CDR3, the DNA is TGTGCCATCAGTGAGGGTTCGGGCACCGGGGAGCTGTTTTTT.

The chain has TRBV20-1 and TRBJ2-2; D not resolved. The CDR3 has 13 amino acids. Germline V gives CDR1 DFQATT, CDR2 SNEGSKA (reference sequence). V dropped 5 bases and J dropped 6 bases, with 13 bases sitting between them. The CDR3 spells CSAPSRFSGELFF. The CDR3 region has the DNA TGCAGTGCTCCCTCTAGGTTCTCCGGGGAGCTGTTTTTT.

The chain carries TRBV6-8 and TRBJ2-7, with a possible D match to TRBD1 (6 bases). Germline values: CDR1 MNHGY, CDR2 SAAAGT. The CDR3 loop spans 13 amino acids. V dropped 4 bases and J dropped 4 bases, with 11 bases sitting between them. CDR3 bases: TGTGCCAGCAGTTGGACAGCCCTATACGAGCAGTACTTC. Its translation is CASSWTALYEQYF.

The genes are TRBV7-4 and TRBJ2-5, with 8 bases that match TRBD1. The CDR3 has 16 amino acids. Looked up from germline, CDR1 is SGHVT and CDR2 is SQSDAQ. Trimming cost V 5 bases and J 4 bases; bases outside gene matches: 12. CDR3 in amino acids: CASSPSPGQDPETQYF. The CDR3 region has the DNA TGTGCCAGCAGCCCCTCGCCGGGACAGGACCCAGAGACCCAGTACTTC.

The chain combines TRBV20-1 with TRBJ2-5; D not resolved. The CDR3 contains 14 residues. V was pared by 2 bases and J by 4 bases, with 14 bases between. Germline lookup yields CDR1 DFQATT and CDR2 SNEGSKA (reference sequence). The CDR3 bases are TGCAGTGCTAGATTCCGGCCGGGTTTAGAGACCCAGTACTTC. Protein product: CSARFRPGLETQYF.